This entry is about one TCR beta chain. This may arise from a read error, as a much more abundant clone is one base away. V was pared by 5 bases and J by 2 bases, with 6 bases of the junction left unmatched. CDR3 length: 14 amino acids. Germline V gives CDR1 SGHTA, CDR2 FQGNSA. TCRdb re-called the RACE reads through MiXCR, storing one row per CDR3 protein. The sample comprises fewer than 95,000 distinct CDR3 sequences, roughly 10% of which are singletons, and roughly 2.4% rests with the top ten. This sample was taken from a study of human T cells and chemical hapten exposure. The time point: patch test 1, 2 weeks after DPC sensitization. Treatment defined: therapeutic diphenylcyclopropenone sensitization with weekly scalp DPC.

Sequencing used whole blood, obtained in connection with sensitization to the hapten diphenylcyclopropenone (DPC). The chain links TRBV7-2 to TRBJ2-7; 7 bases match TRBD1. The origin of this receptor is a man aged 35-49 years with alopecia areata. Some clones in this sample may be carry-over from other donors' samples. This CDR3 is CASSHSRGTYEQYV. CDR3 coding DNA: TGTGCCAGCAGCCACTCCAGGGGGACCTACGAGCAGTACGTC.